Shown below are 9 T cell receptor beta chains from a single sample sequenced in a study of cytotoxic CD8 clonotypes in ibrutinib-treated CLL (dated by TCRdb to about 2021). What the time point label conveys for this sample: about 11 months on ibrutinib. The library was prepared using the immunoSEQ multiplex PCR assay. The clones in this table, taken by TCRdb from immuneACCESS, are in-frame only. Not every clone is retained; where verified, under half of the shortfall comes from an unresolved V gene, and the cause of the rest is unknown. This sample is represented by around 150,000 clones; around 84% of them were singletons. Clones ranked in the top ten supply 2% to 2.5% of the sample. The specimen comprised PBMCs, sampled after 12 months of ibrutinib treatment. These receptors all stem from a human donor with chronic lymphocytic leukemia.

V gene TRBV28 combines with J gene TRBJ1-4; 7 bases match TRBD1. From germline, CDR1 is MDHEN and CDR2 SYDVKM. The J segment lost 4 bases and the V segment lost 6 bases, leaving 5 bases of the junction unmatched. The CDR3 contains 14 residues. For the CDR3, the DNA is TGTGCCAGCAGAGGGGACAGATTTAATGAAAAACTGTTTTTT. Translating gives CASRGDRFNEKLFF.

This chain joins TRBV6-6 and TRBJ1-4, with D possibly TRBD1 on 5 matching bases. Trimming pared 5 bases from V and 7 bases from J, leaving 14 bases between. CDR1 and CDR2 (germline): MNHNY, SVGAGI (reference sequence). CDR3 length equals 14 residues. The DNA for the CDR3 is TGTGCCAGCAGTCCCCGGGACTGGGGTGAAAAACTGTTTTTT. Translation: CASSPRDWGEKLFF.

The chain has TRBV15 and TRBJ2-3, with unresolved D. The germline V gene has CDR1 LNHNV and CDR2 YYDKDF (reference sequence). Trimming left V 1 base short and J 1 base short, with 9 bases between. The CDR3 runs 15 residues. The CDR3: CATSRAAFGTDTQYF. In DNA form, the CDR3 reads TGTGCCACCAGCAGAGCCGCATTTGGCACAGATACGCAGTATTTT. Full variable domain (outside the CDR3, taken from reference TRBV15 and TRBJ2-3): DAMVIQNPRYQVTQFGKPVTLSCSQTLNHNVMYWYQQKSSQAPKLLFHYYDKDFNNEADTPDNFQSRRPNTSFCFLDIRSPGLGDTAMYLCATSRAAFGTDTQYFGPGTRLTVL.

CDR3 sequence (DNA): TGTGCCAGCAGCCCAACCCCGACTAGCGGGAGAGTCGAGCAGTACTTC. Encoded protein: CASSPTPTSGRVEQYF. This rearrangement joins TRBV2 to TRBJ2-7; 12 nucleotides line up with TRBD2. Germline trimming cut 6 bases from V and 6 bases from J; bases unmatched to any gene: 12. This CDR3 has 16 residues. The germline V gene encodes CDR1 SNHLY and CDR2 FYNNEI.

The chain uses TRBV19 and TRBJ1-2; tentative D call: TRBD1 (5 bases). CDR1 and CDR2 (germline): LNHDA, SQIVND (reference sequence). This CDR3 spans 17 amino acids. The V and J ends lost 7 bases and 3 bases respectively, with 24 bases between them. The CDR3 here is CASTGPLGDDSHYGYTF. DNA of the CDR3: TGTGCCAGTACGGGGCCCCTTGGGGACGACTCTCACTATGGCTACACCTTC.

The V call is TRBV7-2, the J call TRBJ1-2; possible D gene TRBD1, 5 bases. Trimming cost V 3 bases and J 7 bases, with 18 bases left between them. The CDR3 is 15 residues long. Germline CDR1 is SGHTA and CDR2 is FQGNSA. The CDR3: CASSLGFGMRGGYTF. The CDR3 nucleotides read TGTGCCAGCAGCTTGGGGTTCGGAATGAGGGGTGGCTACACCTTC.

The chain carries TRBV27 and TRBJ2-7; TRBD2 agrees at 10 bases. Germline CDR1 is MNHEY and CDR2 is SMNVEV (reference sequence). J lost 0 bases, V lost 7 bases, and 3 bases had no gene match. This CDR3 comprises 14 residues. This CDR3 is CASKRGGSSYEQYF. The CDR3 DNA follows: TGTGCCAGCAAGCGGGGGGGTAGCTCCTACGAGCAGTACTTC.

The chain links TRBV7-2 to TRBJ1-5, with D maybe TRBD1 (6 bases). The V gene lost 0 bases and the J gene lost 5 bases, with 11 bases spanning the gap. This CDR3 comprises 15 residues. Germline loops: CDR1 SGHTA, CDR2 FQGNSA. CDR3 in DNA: TGTGCCAGCAGCTTAGCCAGGGGTGTATATCAGCCCCAGCATTTT. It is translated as CASSLARGVYQPQHF.

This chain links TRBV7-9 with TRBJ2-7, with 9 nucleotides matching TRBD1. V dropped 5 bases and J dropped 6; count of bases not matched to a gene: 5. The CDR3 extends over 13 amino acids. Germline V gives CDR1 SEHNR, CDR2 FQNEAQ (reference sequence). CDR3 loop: CASSLRQGGEQYF. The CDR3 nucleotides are TGTGCCAGCAGCCTAAGACAGGGGGGCGAGCAGTACTTC.